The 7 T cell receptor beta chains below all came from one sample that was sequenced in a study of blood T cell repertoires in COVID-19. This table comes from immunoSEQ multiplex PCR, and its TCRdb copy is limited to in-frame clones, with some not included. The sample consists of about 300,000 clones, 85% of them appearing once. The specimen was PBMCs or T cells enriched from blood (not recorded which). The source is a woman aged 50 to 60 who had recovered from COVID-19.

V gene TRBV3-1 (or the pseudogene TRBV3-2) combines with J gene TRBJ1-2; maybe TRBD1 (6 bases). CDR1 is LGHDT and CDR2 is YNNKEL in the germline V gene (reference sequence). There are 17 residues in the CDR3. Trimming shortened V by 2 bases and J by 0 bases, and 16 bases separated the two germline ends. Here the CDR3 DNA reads TGTGCCAGCAGCCAAAATCCCTTGACAGGAGCTAACTATGGCTACACCTTC. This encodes CASSQNPLTGANYGYTF.

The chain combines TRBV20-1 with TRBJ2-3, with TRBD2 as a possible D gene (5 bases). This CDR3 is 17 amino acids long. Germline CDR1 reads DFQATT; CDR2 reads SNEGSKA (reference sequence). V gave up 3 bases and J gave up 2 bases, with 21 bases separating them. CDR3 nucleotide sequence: TGCAGTGCTAGTCATGGCGGGCAATCCATAGACACAGATACGCAGTATTTT. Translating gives CSASHGGQSIDTDTQYF.

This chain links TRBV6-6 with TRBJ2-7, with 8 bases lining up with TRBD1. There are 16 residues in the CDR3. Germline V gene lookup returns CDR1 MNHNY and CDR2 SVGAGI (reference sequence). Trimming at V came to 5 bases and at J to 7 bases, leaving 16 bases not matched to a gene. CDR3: CASSPPGQEIPWEQYF. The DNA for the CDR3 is TGTGCCAGCAGTCCCCCGGGACAGGAGATTCCTTGGGAGCAGTACTTC.

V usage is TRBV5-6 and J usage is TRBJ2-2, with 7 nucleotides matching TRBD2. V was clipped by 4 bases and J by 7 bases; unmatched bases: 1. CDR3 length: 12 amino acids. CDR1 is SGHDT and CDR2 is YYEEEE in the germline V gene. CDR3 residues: CASSPGGGELFF. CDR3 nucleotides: TGTGCCAGCAGCCCGGGGGGCGGGGAGCTGTTTTTT.

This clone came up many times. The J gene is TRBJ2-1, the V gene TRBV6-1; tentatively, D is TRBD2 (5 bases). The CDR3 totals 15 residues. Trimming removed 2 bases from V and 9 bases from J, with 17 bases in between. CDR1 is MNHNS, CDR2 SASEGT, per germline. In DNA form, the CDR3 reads TGTGCCAGCAGTGAACAGGCAGTAGGGAGTGGTGAGCAGTTCTTC. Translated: CASSEQAVGSGEQFF.

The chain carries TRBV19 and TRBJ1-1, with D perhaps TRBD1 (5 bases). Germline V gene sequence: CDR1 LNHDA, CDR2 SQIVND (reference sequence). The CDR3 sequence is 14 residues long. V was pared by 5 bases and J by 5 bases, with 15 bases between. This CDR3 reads CASSGLRGRTEAFF. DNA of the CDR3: TGTGCCAGTAGTGGCCTGCGGGGACGGACTGAAGCTTTCTTT.

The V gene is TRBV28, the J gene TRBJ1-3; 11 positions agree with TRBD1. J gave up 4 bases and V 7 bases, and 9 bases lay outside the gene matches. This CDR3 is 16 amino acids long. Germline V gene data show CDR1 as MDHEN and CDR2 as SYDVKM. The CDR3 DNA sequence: TGTGCCAGCACCAAAGGACAGGGGGCGTACGGAAACACCATATATTTT. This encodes CASTKGQGAYGNTIYF. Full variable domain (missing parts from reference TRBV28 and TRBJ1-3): DVKVTQSSRYLVKRTGEKVFLECVQDMDHENMFWYRQDPGLGLRLIYFSYDVKMKEKGDIPEGYSVSREKKERFSLILESASTNQTSMYLCASTKGQGAYGNTIYFGEGSWLTVV.